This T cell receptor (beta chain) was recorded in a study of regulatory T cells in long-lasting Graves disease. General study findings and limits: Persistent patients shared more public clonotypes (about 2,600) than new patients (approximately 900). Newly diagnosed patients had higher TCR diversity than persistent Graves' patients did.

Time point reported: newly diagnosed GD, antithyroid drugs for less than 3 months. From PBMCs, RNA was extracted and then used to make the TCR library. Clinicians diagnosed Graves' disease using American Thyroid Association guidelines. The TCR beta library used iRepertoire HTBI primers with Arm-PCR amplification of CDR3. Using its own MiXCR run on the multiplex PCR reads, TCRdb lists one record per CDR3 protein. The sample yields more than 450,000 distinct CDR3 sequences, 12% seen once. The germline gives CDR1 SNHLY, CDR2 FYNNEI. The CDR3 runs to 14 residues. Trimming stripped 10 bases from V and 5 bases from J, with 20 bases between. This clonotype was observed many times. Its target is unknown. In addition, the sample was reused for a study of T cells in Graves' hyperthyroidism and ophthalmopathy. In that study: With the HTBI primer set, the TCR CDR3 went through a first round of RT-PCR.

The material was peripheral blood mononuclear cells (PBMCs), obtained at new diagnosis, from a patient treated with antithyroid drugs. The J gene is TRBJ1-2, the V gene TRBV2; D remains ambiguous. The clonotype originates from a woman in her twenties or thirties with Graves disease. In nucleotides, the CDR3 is TGTGCCACCCTGTCGGTGCGTTTGGAGTATGGCTACACCTTC. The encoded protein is CATLSVRLEYGYTF.